This T cell receptor (beta chain) was found in a study of T cell responses to AZD1222 COVID-19 vaccine. Study-wide results and limits: Vaccine-associated CD4 TCRs spanned spike, dominant at 160-218 and 743-854.

Profiling relied on immunoSEQ multiplex PCR, and the TCRdb table lists in-frame clones only, not all of them. There are fewer than 200,000 clones in the sample; 88% occur only once, and roughly 25% lies in the top ten. In the case of this clone: Its antigen is undetermined.

Germline assignment: CDR1 KGHSH and CDR2 LQKENI. This CDR3 has 16 amino acids. The V and J ends lost 4 bases and 4 bases, in that order; junction bases with no gene match: 9. The V gene is TRBV18, the J gene TRBJ1-1; 10 positions agree with TRBD1. The clonotype was recovered from an adult who received the AZD1222 COVID-19 vaccine. The sample was peripheral blood, taken 28 days after the second AZD1222 dose. The CDR3 here is CASSRDRGSGGTEAFF. The CDR3 bases are TGTGCCAGCTCACGGGACAGGGGTTCGGGGGGCACTGAAGCTTTCTTT.